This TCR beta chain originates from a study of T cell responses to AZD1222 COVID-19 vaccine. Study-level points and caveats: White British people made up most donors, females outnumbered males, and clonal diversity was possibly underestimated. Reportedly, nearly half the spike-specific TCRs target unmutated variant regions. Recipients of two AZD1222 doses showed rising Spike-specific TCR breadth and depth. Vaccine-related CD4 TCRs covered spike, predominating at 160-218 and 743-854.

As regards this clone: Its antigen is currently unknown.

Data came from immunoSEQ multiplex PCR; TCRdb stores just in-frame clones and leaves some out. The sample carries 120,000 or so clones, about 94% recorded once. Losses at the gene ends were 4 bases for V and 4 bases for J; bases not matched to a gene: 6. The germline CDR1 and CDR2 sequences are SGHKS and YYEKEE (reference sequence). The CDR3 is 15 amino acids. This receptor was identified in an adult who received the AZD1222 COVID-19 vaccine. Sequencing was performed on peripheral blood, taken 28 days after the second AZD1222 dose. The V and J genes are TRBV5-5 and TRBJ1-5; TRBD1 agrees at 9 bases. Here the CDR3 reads CASSPRGQGNQPQHF. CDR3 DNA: TGTGCCAGCAGCCCCAGGGGACAGGGAAATCAGCCCCAGCATTTT.